The 2 T cell receptor beta chains listed next were all sequenced from one sample in a study of shared clonotypes between healthy human individuals. TCRdb's table, derived via immunoSEQ multiplex PCR, lists solely in-frame clones and lacks some. The sample holds some 470,000 clones, about 79% seen once. Sequenced: PBMCs. These receptors originate from a woman in her 40s in good health. Some clones in this sample may be carry-over from other donors' samples.

The chain is built from TRBV6-4 and TRBJ1-1, with D maybe TRBD1 (6 bases). Trimming removed 0 bases at V and 4 bases at J, with 9 bases between. Germline CDR1 is MRHNA and CDR2 is SNTAGT. This CDR3 contains 14 residues. DNA of the CDR3: TGTGCCAGCAGTGACTCGGGGGCGAGCACTGAAGCTTTCTTT. It specifies CASSDSGASTEAFF.

This chain uses TRBV30 with TRBJ2-3; D may be TRBD1 or TRBD2 (5 bases each). This CDR3 contains 13 residues. Germline CDR1 GTSNPN, CDR2 SVGIG (reference sequence). V lost 2 bases to trimming and J lost 8 bases, with 14 bases between them. CDR3 residues: CAWSLGPTGTQYF. The DNA for the CDR3 is TGTGCCTGGAGTTTGGGACCGACGGGTACGCAGTATTTT.